The entry below gives a single TCR beta chain sequence along with its context. This specimen belongs to a study of blood T cell repertoires in COVID-19. TCRdb's copy holds only in-frame clones and misses some; the assay was immunoSEQ multiplex PCR. The table records under 150,000 clones, around 86% of them present only once. In germline, CDR1 is LNHDA, CDR2 SQIVND (reference sequence). The CDR3 runs to 15 residues. V was cut by 4 bases and J by 0 bases, with 10 bases left in between. The chain is built from TRBV19 and TRBJ1-5; D is perhaps TRBD1 (6 bases). The sample consisted of peripheral blood. The clonotype comes from a man in his forties with active or convalescent COVID-19. CDR3 sequence (DNA): TGTGCCAGTAGTAGAGGACAGTTTAGCAATCAGCCCCAGCATTTT. Protein sequence: CASSRGQFSNQPQHF.